This T cell receptor (beta chain) was identified in a study of T cell responses to AZD1222 COVID-19 vaccine. The assay was immunoSEQ multiplex PCR, and TCRdb's table has in-frame clones only and misses some. The table has some 140,000 clones, about 90% seen once. Trimming removed 2 bases from V and 0 bases from J, with 10 bases in between. This CDR3 region has 15 residues. Per the germline V gene, CDR1 is MNHNS and CDR2 is SASEGT. This clone was found once. The clonotype comes from an adult in good health. The specimen was peripheral blood, collected on day 0 of AZD1222 vaccination. The V call is TRBV6-1, the J call TRBJ1-2; D is unclear. The DNA for the CDR3 is TGTGCCAGCAGTGAACCGGGCTTAACTAACTATGGCTACACCTTC. Its protein product is CASSEPGLTNYGYTF.